These 25 T cell receptor beta chains share one sample of origin, sequenced in a study of blood T cell repertoires in COVID-19. Assay: immunoSEQ multiplex PCR; the TCRdb copy retains only in-frame clones and omits some. The repertoire holds around 190,000 clones, with 70% to 90% as singletons. The material sequenced was peripheral blood. The receptors here all came from a man in his fifties with COVID-19, enrolled during active disease.

The chain joins TRBV5-1 to TRBJ1-4; D ambiguous. The V gene's germline CDR1 is SGHRS and CDR2 YFSETQ. The CDR3 totals 14 residues. Trimming left V 0 bases short and J 8 bases short, with 11 bases between. In DNA, the CDR3 is TGCGCCAGCAGCTTGGCCACTGCGGAGGAAAAACTGTTTTTT. Translated, it gives CASSLATAEEKLFF.

This clone came up a few times. This rearrangement joins TRBV28 to TRBJ1-4; TRBD1 agrees at 7 bases. V lost 5 bases, J lost 2 bases, and 8 bases stayed unmatched. Germline-derived CDR1 and CDR2 are MDHEN and SYDVKM. The CDR3 sequence is 16 residues long. Written as DNA, the CDR3 is TGTGCCAGCAGTCCAGGGGGTCGATTCACTAATGAAAAACTGTTTTTT. It specifies CASSPGGRFTNEKLFF.

The gene calls are TRBV19 and TRBJ2-5; D perhaps matches TRBD1 (6 bases). From germline, CDR1 is LNHDA and CDR2 SQIVND (reference sequence). The CDR3 extends over 15 amino acids. V lost 3 bases to trimming and J lost 1 base, with 12 bases between them. Here the CDR3 DNA reads TGTGCCAGTAGTATGGCTGTGGGGGCCCAAGAGACCCAGTACTTC. Its protein is CASSMAVGAQETQYF.

This chain uses TRBV30 with TRBJ1-5; TRBD1 matches at 7 bases. V shed 0 bases and J 8 bases; nucleotides not matched to a gene: 7. CDR1 is GTSNPN and CDR2 is SVGIG in the germline V gene (reference sequence). The CDR3 runs 14 residues. CDR3 in amino acids: CAWSVRQGVKPQHF. CDR3 in DNA: TGTGCCTGGAGTGTTAGGCAGGGGGTAAAGCCCCAGCATTTT.

V usage is TRBV24-1 and J usage is TRBJ2-3; D ambiguous. Germline CDR1 KGHDR, CDR2 SFDVKD. Trimming pared 5 bases from V and 7 bases from J, leaving 12 bases between. The CDR3 spans 13 residues. The CDR3 region has the DNA TGTGCCACCAGTGCGGCTAGTGATCATACGCAGTATTTT. This gives the protein CATSAASDHTQYF.

CDR3 sequence: CASGREGPTHEQYF. The CDR3 region has the DNA TGTGCCAGTGGCCGGGAGGGCCCAACTCACGAGCAGTACTTC. The gene calls are TRBV7-9 and TRBJ2-7, with 8 nucleotides matching TRBD2. Trimming cost V 9 bases and J 5 bases; bases outside gene matches: 12. The V gene's germline CDR1 is SEHNR and CDR2 FQNEAQ (reference sequence). The CDR3 length is 14 residues.

In DNA form, the CDR3 reads TGTGCCAAAGCGGGAGAGACAGATACGCAGTATTTT. It specifies CAKAGETDTQYF. The rearrangement links TRBV7-9 to TRBJ2-3; TRBD2 aligns across 8 bases. Germline CDR1 is SEHNR and CDR2 is FQNEAQ (reference sequence). With 10 bases clipped from V and 3 bases from J, the junction kept 3 bases outside the gene matches. The CDR3 sequence is 12 residues long.

This chain joins TRBV6-2 or TRBV6-3 and TRBJ2-6; D is undetermined. Between the trimmed V and J ends, which lost 5 bases and 0 bases, there was a span of 14 bases. Germline V gene sequence: CDR1 MNHEY, CDR2 SVGEGT. CDR3 length: 17 residues. CDR3 residues: CASSANILVSGANVLTF. CDR3 DNA sequence: TGTGCCAGCAGTGCAAATATACTTGTCTCTGGGGCCAACGTCCTGACTTTC.

This clone occurred a few times. The rearrangement links TRBV6-2 or TRBV6-3 to TRBJ2-3; TRBD2 matches 9 bases. The CDR3 has 17 amino acids. Germline CDR1 and CDR2: MNHEY and SVGEGT. Trimming took 2 bases from V and 3 from J; bases not matched to a gene: 9. In nucleotides, the CDR3 is TGTGCCAGCAGTTACCTGGGTGTGAGCGGGGGGACAGATACGCAGTATTTT. This gives the protein CASSYLGVSGGTDTQYF.

V gene TRBV14 combines with J gene TRBJ2-1; 12 bases align to TRBD2. The V gene end was trimmed by 3 bases and the J gene end by 9 bases; junction bases not matched to a gene: 12. Germline CDR1 and CDR2: SGHDN and FVKESK. The CDR3 totals 17 residues. CDR3 DNA sequence: TGTGCCAGCAGCCAGTGGTCGGGTAGGACTAGCGGGGCTGAGCAGTTCTTC. It specifies CASSQWSGRTSGAEQFF.

The genes are TRBV15 and TRBJ2-1, with 8 bases lining up with TRBD2. CDR3 length: 16 amino acids. The J segment lost 4 bases and the V segment lost 3 bases, leaving 8 bases of the junction unmatched. CDR1 and CDR2 (germline): LNHNV, YYDKDF (reference sequence). The CDR3 here is CATSSKSGSGYNEQFF. The CDR3 DNA reads as TGTGCCACCAGCAGCAAAAGCGGGAGTGGTTACAATGAGCAGTTCTTC.

This clone was observed once. In DNA, the CDR3 is TGTGCCAGCAGTTACCTCCAAACTCGACTAGCCGCCGAGCAGTACTTC. This gives the protein CASSYLQTRLAAEQYF. The gene calls are TRBV6-5 and TRBJ2-7; TRBD2 matches 7 bases. The junction had 13 bases not matched to a gene; V was cut back by 2 bases and J by 6 bases. This CDR3 has 16 amino acids. CDR1 and CDR2 from the germline V gene are MNHEY and SVGAGI.

Here the CDR3 reads CASSAQTGGPSDEQYF. The CDR3 DNA is TGTGCCAGCAGCGCGCAAACCGGGGGACCGTCCGACGAGCAGTACTTC. The gene calls are TRBV9 and TRBJ2-7; the D gene is possibly TRBD2 (6 bases). The CDR3 length is 16 residues. V was clipped by 3 bases and J by 5 bases, with 21 bases between them. Germline assignment: CDR1 SGDLS and CDR2 YYNGEE.

The chain combines TRBV5-1 with TRBJ2-1; the D gene is possibly TRBD2 (5 bases). Trimming took 4 bases from V and 7 from J, leaving 15 bases between them. CDR1 and CDR2 from the germline V gene are SGHRS and YFSETQ. The CDR3 consists of 14 residues. CDR3 sequence: CASSLQTSSNEQFF. The CDR3 region has the DNA TGCGCCAGCAGCCTACAAACTAGTTCGAATGAGCAGTTCTTC.

The V and J genes are TRBV13 and TRBJ1-3; D is unclear. V shed 0 bases and J shed 2 bases, with 11 bases lying between them. Germline loops: CDR1 PRHDT, CDR2 FYEKMQ (reference sequence). This CDR3 has 16 residues. CDR3 in DNA: TGTGCCAGCAGCTTAGGAGGGAGTCCTGCTGGAAACACCATATATTTT. It specifies CASSLGGSPAGNTIYF.

In its sample, this clone was seen a few times. The V gene is TRBV7-6, the J gene TRBJ2-2, with no clear D. The germline V and J ends were trimmed by 1 base and 5 bases, with 11 bases remaining between them. The V gene's germline CDR1 is SGHVS and CDR2 FNYEAQ. The CDR3 sequence is 15 residues long. In nucleotides, the CDR3 is TGTGCCAGCAGCTTAGGCCGGCCGCGGACCGGGGAGCTGTTTTTT. Translated, it gives CASSLGRPRTGELFF.

CDR3 nucleotides: TGTGCCAGTAGTATAGACTCGGCAGGGACATACGACGAGCAGTACTTC. This sequence encodes CASSIDSAGTYDEQYF. The chain joins TRBV19 to TRBJ2-7, with D perhaps matching TRBD1 (6 bases). Germline V CDR1 and CDR2: LNHDA, SQIVND (reference sequence). The CDR3 spans 16 residues. V was clipped by 0 bases and J by 5 bases, with 17 bases between them.

The chain is built from TRBV6-2 or TRBV6-3 and TRBJ1-1, with TRBD1 identical over 7 bases. J gave up 11 bases and V 6 bases, and 9 bases lay outside the gene matches. The length of the CDR3 is 12 residues. Germline V lookup: CDR1 MNHEY, CDR2 SVGEGT. CDR3 DNA: TGTGCCAGCAGCCAAGGCCCCAGGGGGGCTTTCTTT. Residues: CASSQGPRGAFF.

The chain is built from TRBV6-5 and TRBJ1-3; 7 nucleotides align to TRBD1. Germline V gene lookup returns CDR1 MNHEY and CDR2 SVGAGI. V lost 4 bases and J lost 2; bases outside the gene matches: 5. There are 15 residues in the CDR3. The CDR3 spells CASSLRDSPGNTIYF. In nucleotides, the CDR3 is TGTGCCAGCAGTTTACGGGACAGCCCTGGAAACACCATATATTTT.

The chain joins TRBV12-5 to TRBJ1-1; D not certain. Germline assignment: CDR1 LGHNT and CDR2 FRNRAP. Trimming removed 4 bases from V and 4 bases from J, with 16 bases in between. This CDR3 spans 15 amino acids. This chain's CDR3 is CASGSDLGRGTEAFF. The CDR3 nucleotides are TGTGCTAGTGGTTCCGACCTGGGGAGAGGCACTGAAGCTTTCTTT.

The chain carries TRBV27 and TRBJ1-1, with a tentative D call TRBD1 (5 bases). Germline CDR1 is MNHEY and CDR2 is SMNVEV (reference sequence). Trimming stripped 0 bases from V and 0 bases from J, with 11 bases between. The CDR3 covers 16 residues. CDR3 DNA: TGTGCCAGCAGTTTATCGGGGCTTATAATGAACACTGAAGCTTTCTTT. Its translation: CASSLSGLIMNTEAFF.

V is TRBV7-3 and J is TRBJ2-1; 8 bases match TRBD2. CDR1 is SGHTA, CDR2 FQGTGA, per germline. V was pared by 5 bases and J by 3 bases, with 6 bases of the junction left unmatched. The CDR3 sequence is 15 residues long. CDR3 nucleotide sequence: TGTGCCAGCAGCGTTGGACTAGCTAACTACAATGAGCAGTTCTTC. It yields the protein CASSVGLANYNEQFF.

This clone was recorded only once. The chain employs TRBV19 and TRBJ2-5, with D uncertain. The germline gives CDR1 LNHDA, CDR2 SQIVND (reference sequence). The CDR3 spans 12 residues. V was cut by 4 bases and J by 5 bases, with 8 bases left in between. The chain's CDR3 is CASSTAGETQYF. The CDR3 region has the DNA TGTGCCAGTAGTACAGCCGGGGAGACCCAGTACTTC.

The J gene is TRBJ2-7, the V gene TRBV5-1, with 10 bases lining up with TRBD1. The CDR3 covers 14 residues. Germline V gives CDR1 SGHRS, CDR2 YFSETQ. J gave up 5 bases and V 4 bases, and 6 bases lay outside the gene matches. In nucleotides, the CDR3 is TGCGCCAGCAGCCAAGGGACAGGGGATCACGAGCAGTACTTC. Residues: CASSQGTGDHEQYF.

This clone was seen just once. The chain uses TRBV4-3 and TRBJ2-3; TRBD1 matches 9 bases. Germline V gene lookup returns CDR1 LGHNA and CDR2 YSLEER. With V trimmed by 4 bases and J by 2 bases, 4 bases remained unmatched. CDR3 length: 15 amino acids. The CDR3 nucleotides are TGCGCCAGCAGCCTGTGGACAGGGGACACAGATACGCAGTATTTT. It codes for CASSLWTGDTDTQYF.